The 32 T cell receptor beta chains listed next were all sequenced from one sample in a study of control samples from healthy donors and cancer patients. Measured with immunoSEQ multiplex PCR; TCRdb has only the in-frame clones, and not every one. The sample records about 120,000 clones, roughly 91% being singletons. The sequenced material came from blood. These receptors originate from a woman in her 70s in good health.

The rearrangement joins TRBV15 to TRBJ2-2; TRBD2 might be the D (5 bases). This CDR3 spans 15 amino acids. Deletions cut 4 bases from V and 3 bases from J, with 12 bases between. From germline, CDR1 is LNHNV and CDR2 YYDKDF (reference sequence). This chain's CDR3 is CATSTSRVDTGELFF. The CDR3 nucleotides read TGTGCCACCAGCACCTCGAGGGTCGACACCGGGGAGCTGTTTTTT.

The chain is built from TRBV4-1 and TRBJ1-1; possible D gene TRBD1, 6 bases. V was trimmed by 0 bases and J by 4 bases, leaving 21 bases between them. The CDR3 sequence is 18 residues long. Germline V gene lookup returns CDR1 MGHRA and CDR2 YSYEKL. The CDR3 reads CASSQDSGAPGAGTEAFF. Here the CDR3 DNA reads TGCGCCAGCAGCCAAGACTCAGGGGCTCCCGGGGCGGGCACTGAAGCTTTCTTT.

This chain connects TRBV11-2 to TRBJ2-1; D could derive from TRBD1 or TRBD2 (5 bases each). V lost 1 base and J lost 3, with 22 bases in between. Germline CDR1 SGHAT, CDR2 FQNNGV. The CDR3 covers 19 residues. CDR3 sequence reads: CASSLVPPLGAGIYNEQFF. In nucleotides, the CDR3 is TGTGCCAGCAGCTTAGTCCCCCCTCTCGGGGCAGGAATCTACAATGAGCAGTTCTTC.

The J gene is TRBJ1-1, the V gene TRBV5-4; D perhaps matches TRBD1 (5 bases). The CDR3 sequence is 12 residues long. CDR1 is SGHNT, CDR2 YYREEE, per germline (reference sequence). Trimming shortened V by 4 bases and J by 6 bases, and 10 bases separated the two germline ends. The CDR3, as DNA: TGTGCCAGCAGCGCAGGGTTGGCTGAAGCTTTCTTT. It yields the protein CASSAGLAEAFF.

Here the CDR3 reads CASSPRGGADEQFF. CDR3 DNA: TGTGCCAGCAGCCCCCGCGGGGGGGCCGATGAGCAGTTCTTC. The chain links TRBV7-2 to TRBJ2-1; 9 positions match TRBD2. The CDR3 runs 14 residues. The V gene's germline CDR1 is SGHTA and CDR2 FQGNSA. V shed 5 bases and J 8 bases; nucleotides not matched to a gene: 7. The variable domain in full, with the rest retrieved from reference TRBV7-2 and TRBJ2-1, is GAGVSQSPSNKVTEKGKDVELRCDPISGHTALYWYRQSLGQGLEFLIYFQGNSAPDKSGLPSDRFSAERTGGSVSTLTIQRTQQEDSAVYLCASSPRGGADEQFFGPGTRLTVL.

This clone was observed a single time. The chain links TRBV27 to TRBJ2-7, with a possible D match to TRBD1 (6 bases). The CDR3 extends over 15 amino acids. CDR1 is MNHEY, CDR2 SMNVEV, per germline (reference sequence). Trimming cost V 5 bases and J 9 bases, with 23 bases left between them. The DNA of the CDR3 is TGTGCCAGCAGTACCTCCAGCGCCGACAGGTCAGGGCAGTACTTC. This encodes CASSTSSADRSGQYF.

CDR3 coding DNA: TGTGCCAGCAGCGTCACCGGGACAGGGCTCTCCGATACGCAGTATTTT. Translation: CASSVTGTGLSDTQYF. The gene calls are TRBV9 and TRBJ2-3, with TRBD1 matching over 9 bases. Germline CDR1 reads SGDLS; CDR2 reads YYNGEE. The CDR3 totals 16 residues. V lost 2 bases to trimming and J lost 6 bases; unmatched junction nucleotides: 10.

This clone occurred once. This chain links TRBV2 with TRBJ2-5, with 8 bases fitting TRBD1. This CDR3 contains 15 residues. The germline gives CDR1 SNHLY, CDR2 FYNNEI. J was trimmed by 5 bases and V by 3 bases; bases with no gene match: 8. The CDR3 DNA reads TGTGCCAGCAGTGAGCGGACAGGGTCCTCTGAGACCCAGTACTTC. Translated, it gives CASSERTGSSETQYF.

V and J are TRBV4-1 and TRBJ2-3; 8 bases agree with TRBD1. The CDR3 totals 16 residues. J was trimmed by 3 bases and V by 2 bases; bases with no gene match: 7. Germline assignment: CDR1 MGHRA and CDR2 YSYEKL. CDR3 nucleotide sequence: TGCGCCAGCAGCCAAAGCGGACAGGGAGGTACAGATACGCAGTATTTT. Its protein is CASSQSGQGGTDTQYF.

V and J are TRBV10-3 and TRBJ1-2; possibly TRBD1 for D (6 bases). This CDR3 spans 15 amino acids. V lost 2 bases, J lost 0 bases, and 10 bases lay in between. Per the germline V gene, CDR1 is ENHRY and CDR2 is SYGVKD. In nucleotides, the CDR3 is TGTGCCATCAGTGAGCGTAACAGGGCTAACTATGGCTACACCTTC. Translated, it gives CAISERNRANYGYTF.

This clone was detected only once. The chain combines TRBV16 with TRBJ2-7; D is unresolved. The V and J ends lost 7 bases and 2 bases respectively, with 12 bases between them. There are 13 residues in the CDR3. CDR1 and CDR2 from the germline V gene are KGHSY and FQNENV. The CDR3 region has the DNA TGTGCCAGCACCGGCCTGGGGACCTACGAGCAGTACTTC. Its translation is CASTGLGTYEQYF.

The chain links TRBV5-1 to TRBJ2-7, with 9 bases fitting TRBD2. Losses at the gene ends were 3 bases for V and 3 bases for J; bases not matched to a gene: 4. Germline V gene data show CDR1 as SGHRS and CDR2 as YFSETQ. The length of the CDR3 is 14 residues. CDR3 amino acids: CASSWVAGVYEQYF. In DNA, the CDR3 is TGCGCCAGCAGCTGGGTAGCGGGAGTCTACGAGCAGTACTTC. Supplemented by reference TRBV5-1 and TRBJ2-7, the full variable domain reads KAGVTQTPRYLIKTRGQQVTLSCSPISGHRSVSWYQQTPGQGLQFLFEYFSETQRNKGNFPGRFSGRQFSNSRSEMNVSTLELGDSALYLCASSWVAGVYEQYFGPGTRLTVT.

A note on this clone: One end of the junction does not line up with germline, which may come from a read error. This sequence joins TRBV12-3 or TRBV12-4 and TRBJ1-2; the D is unclear. The CDR3 contains 11 residues. The CDR3 spells CATKLGGSFLF. DNA of the CDR3: TGTGCCACTAAACTCGGCGGGAGCTTCCTCTTC.

This chain joins TRBV24-1 and TRBJ1-1; 7 bases are shared with TRBD1. V shed 2 bases and J 6 bases; nucleotides not matched to a gene: 2. Germline assignment: CDR1 KGHDR and CDR2 SFDVKD. The length of the CDR3 is 13 residues. CDR3 DNA sequence: TGTGCCACCAGTGATTACCAGGGGGCTGAAGCTTTCTTT. The encoded protein is CATSDYQGAEAFF.

The gene calls are TRBV12-3 or TRBV12-4 and TRBJ1-3; no clear D gene. V was shortened by 3 bases and J by 3 bases, with 6 bases between the two germline ends. CDR3 length: 13 residues. Here the CDR3 DNA reads TGTGCCAGCAGTTTGATAGGTGGAAACACCATATATTTT. Protein product: CASSLIGGNTIYF.

The chain joins TRBV5-5 to TRBJ1-1, with TRBD1 matching 9 bases. The V and J ends lost 4 bases and 0 bases, in that order; junction bases with no gene match: 10. This CDR3 is 17 amino acids long. Germline values: CDR1 SGHKS, CDR2 YYEKEE (reference sequence). The CDR3 here is CASSPDRGRGLNTEAFF. The CDR3 coding sequence is TGTGCCAGCAGCCCGGACAGGGGAAGGGGTTTGAACACTGAAGCTTTCTTT. The variable domain in full, completed from reference TRBV5-5 and TRBJ1-1, reads DAGVTQSPTHLIKTRGQQVTLRCSPISGHKSVSWYQQVLGQGPQFIFQYYEKEERGRGNFPDRFSARQFPNYSSELNVNALLLGDSALYLCASSPDRGRGLNTEAFFGQGTRLTVV.

The rearrangement joins TRBV7-3 to TRBJ1-4; the D gene is possibly TRBD1 (6 bases). V was trimmed by 1 base and J by 7 bases, leaving 16 bases between them. The CDR3 runs to 16 residues. Germline lookup yields CDR1 SGHTA and CDR2 FQGTGA. The CDR3 here is CASSLIRDTGGEKLFF. The DNA of the CDR3 is TGTGCCAGCAGCTTAATCCGGGACACCGGCGGTGAAAAACTGTTTTTT.

The rearrangement links TRBV29-1 to TRBJ1-2; D remains unclear. This CDR3 has 11 amino acids. The germline gives CDR1 SQVTM, CDR2 ANQGSEA. V was clipped by 7 bases and J by 8 bases, with 14 bases between them. CDR3 in amino acids: CSADNGKGYTF. Written as DNA, the CDR3 is TGCAGCGCTGACAACGGGAAAGGCTACACCTTC.

The rearrangement uses TRBV5-4 and TRBJ1-2, with D perhaps TRBD1 (6 bases). Trimming left V 0 bases short and J 4 bases short, with 13 bases between. Germline lookup yields CDR1 SGHNT and CDR2 YYREEE (reference sequence). This CDR3 comprises 15 residues. The chain's CDR3 is CASSLEPGVGYGYTF. DNA of the CDR3: TGTGCCAGCAGCTTGGAGCCAGGGGTCGGCTATGGCTACACCTTC.

The genes are TRBV6-2 or TRBV6-3 and TRBJ2-3; TRBD2 matches 7 bases. Trimming took 2 bases from V and 3 from J; bases not matched to a gene: 8. Germline V gene lookup returns CDR1 MNHEY and CDR2 SVGEGT. The CDR3 runs 16 residues. CDR3 bases: TGTGCCAGCAGTTACGGATCGGGACTAAGAACAGATACGCAGTATTTT. Translation gives CASSYGSGLRTDTQYF.

This clone was observed a single time. In nucleotides, the CDR3 is TGTGCCAGCAGCGTACAGTTTCGGGAGACCCAGTACTTC. Its protein is CASSVQFRETQYF. This chain uses TRBV5-5 with TRBJ2-5, with D uncertain. The V and J ends lost 4 bases and 5 bases respectively, with 12 bases between them. This CDR3 is 13 amino acids long. Germline lookup yields CDR1 SGHKS and CDR2 YYEKEE (reference sequence).

The genes are TRBV5-1 and TRBJ2-5; tentative D call: TRBD2 (6 bases). CDR1 and CDR2 from the germline V gene are SGHRS and YFSETQ. Trimming pared 0 bases from V and 4 bases from J, leaving 10 bases between. CDR3 length: 14 residues. CDR3 nucleotide sequence: TGCGCCAGCAGCTTGGGGCGGGGAGGAGAGACCCAGTACTTC. Its protein product is CASSLGRGGETQYF.

This chain uses TRBV27 with TRBJ1-1; a weak D match, TRBD1 (6 bases). There are 13 residues in the CDR3. V was trimmed by 4 bases and J by 4 bases, leaving 10 bases between them. Germline CDR1 reads MNHEY; CDR2 reads SMNVEV (reference sequence). CDR3 sequence: CASSSGAGTEAFF. CDR3 DNA: TGTGCCAGCAGTTCAGGGGCAGGCACTGAAGCTTTCTTT.

The chain combines TRBV29-1 with TRBJ2-5; D is perhaps TRBD1 (5 bases). Trimming stripped 5 bases from V and 3 bases from J, with 10 bases between. The germline V gene encodes CDR1 SQVTM and CDR2 ANQGSEA. The CDR3 is 12 amino acids. Here the CDR3 DNA reads TGCAGCGTTAGGGGTGGGGAAGAGACCCAGTACTTC. Protein product: CSVRGGEETQYF. Filled out from reference TRBV29-1 and TRBJ2-5, the complete variable domain reads SAVISQKPSRDICQRGTSLTIQCQVDSQVTMMFWYRQQPGQSLTLIATANQGSEATYESGFVIDKFPISRPNLTFSTLTVSNMSPEDSSIYLCSVRGGEETQYFGPGTRLLVL.

The chain recombines TRBV5-1 with TRBJ1-2; no clear D gene. The length of the CDR3 is 13 residues. The V and J ends lost 0 bases and 8 bases respectively, with 11 bases between them. From germline, CDR1 is SGHRS and CDR2 YFSETQ. In DNA form, the CDR3 reads TGCGCCAGCAGCTTGGACACCGATAACGGCTACACCTTC. The encoded protein is CASSLDTDNGYTF. The whole variable domain, filled in from reference TRBV5-1 and TRBJ1-2, reads KAGVTQTPRYLIKTRGQQVTLSCSPISGHRSVSWYQQTPGQGLQFLFEYFSETQRNKGNFPGRFSGRQFSNSRSEMNVSTLELGDSALYLCASSLDTDNGYTFGSGTRLTVV.

The J gene is TRBJ2-2, the V gene TRBV6-1, with D possibly matching TRBD2 (6 bases). Germline CDR1 and CDR2: MNHNS and SASEGT. The CDR3 is 14 amino acids. V was shortened by 10 bases and J by 3 bases, with 15 bases between the two germline ends. The CDR3 is CAIYPGGDTGELFF. DNA for the CDR3: TGTGCCATCTACCCCGGGGGTGACACCGGGGAGCTGTTTTTT.

The chain has TRBV18 and TRBJ1-5; the D gene is possibly TRBD1 (5 bases). The CDR3 totals 17 residues. Trimming removed 3 bases from V and 1 base from J, with 16 bases in between. Germline assignment: CDR1 KGHSH and CDR2 LQKENI. CDR3 region: CASSPGTGLRSNQPQHF. In nucleotides, the CDR3 is TGTGCCAGCTCACCCGGGACGGGTTTACGGAGCAATCAGCCCCAGCATTTT.

The chain carries TRBV9 and TRBJ1-2; no definite D call. Germline values: CDR1 SGDLS, CDR2 YYNGEE. V shed 0 bases and J shed 8 bases, with 14 bases lying between them. This CDR3 spans 14 amino acids. The CDR3 loop is CASSVASQSWGYTF. The CDR3 DNA sequence: TGTGCCAGCAGCGTAGCCTCTCAGTCCTGGGGCTACACCTTC.

This clone was seen just once. This sequence joins TRBV7-9 and TRBJ2-2, with 7 bases matching TRBD2. This CDR3 contains 13 residues. After removal of 6 bases from V and 4 bases from J, the junction contained 2 bases not matched to a gene. The germline gives CDR1 SEHNR, CDR2 FQNEAQ (reference sequence). CDR3 in DNA: TGTGCCAGCAGTGGGAGGGGCACCGGGGAGCTGTTTTTT. As protein: CASSGRGTGELFF. The whole variable domain, remainder taken from reference TRBV7-9 and TRBJ2-2, is DTGVSQNPRHKITKRGQNVTFRCDPISEHNRLYWYRQTLGQGPEFLTYFQNEAQLEKSRLLSDRFSAERPKGSFSTLEIQRTEQGDSAMYLCASSGRGTGELFFGEGSRLTVL.

The V call is TRBV11-2, the J call TRBJ1-1; D possibly corresponds to TRBD1 (5 bases). V was clipped by 1 base and J by 2 bases, with 11 bases between them. Germline V CDR1 and CDR2: SGHAT, FQNNGV. The CDR3 is 15 amino acids. The CDR3 reads CASSLGYRTNTEAFF. CDR3 DNA: TGTGCCAGCAGCTTAGGTTACAGGACAAACACTGAAGCTTTCTTT.

The V call is TRBV7-2, the J call TRBJ2-1; perhaps TRBD2 as D (6 bases). CDR3 length: 14 amino acids. Per the germline V gene, CDR1 is SGHTA and CDR2 is FQGNSA. Trimming pared 5 bases from V and 0 bases from J, leaving 8 bases between. The CDR3 nucleotides read TGTGCCAGCAGCACTAGCCGCTCCTACAATGAGCAGTTCTTC. It yields the protein CASSTSRSYNEQFF.

This clone was seen just once. V is TRBV7-9 and J is TRBJ1-2; 7 bases match TRBD1. This CDR3 is 14 amino acids long. V lost 7 bases and J lost 8; bases outside the gene matches: 13. In germline, CDR1 is SEHNR, CDR2 FQNEAQ (reference sequence). The CDR3 is CASNPGTVREGYTF. CDR3 coding DNA: TGTGCCAGCAACCCGGGGACAGTTCGAGAAGGCTACACCTTC.